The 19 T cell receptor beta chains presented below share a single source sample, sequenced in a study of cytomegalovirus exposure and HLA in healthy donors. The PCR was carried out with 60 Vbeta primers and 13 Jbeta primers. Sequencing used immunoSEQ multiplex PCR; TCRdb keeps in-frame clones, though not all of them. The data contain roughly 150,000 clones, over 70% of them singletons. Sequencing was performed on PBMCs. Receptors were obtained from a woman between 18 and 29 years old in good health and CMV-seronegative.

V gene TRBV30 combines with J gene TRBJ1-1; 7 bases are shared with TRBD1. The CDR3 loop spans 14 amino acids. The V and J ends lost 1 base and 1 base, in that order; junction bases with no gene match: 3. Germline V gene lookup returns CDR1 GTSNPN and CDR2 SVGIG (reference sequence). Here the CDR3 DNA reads TGTGCCTGGAGTGAGAACAGGGGGAACACTGAAGCTTTCTTT. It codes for CAWSENRGNTEAFF.

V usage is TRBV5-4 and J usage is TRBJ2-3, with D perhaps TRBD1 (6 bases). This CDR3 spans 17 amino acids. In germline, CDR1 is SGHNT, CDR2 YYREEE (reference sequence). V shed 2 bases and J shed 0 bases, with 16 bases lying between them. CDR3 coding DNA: TGTGCCAGCAGCTTACCGTCAGGGGACACTAGCACAGATACGCAGTATTTT. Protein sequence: CASSLPSGDTSTDTQYF.

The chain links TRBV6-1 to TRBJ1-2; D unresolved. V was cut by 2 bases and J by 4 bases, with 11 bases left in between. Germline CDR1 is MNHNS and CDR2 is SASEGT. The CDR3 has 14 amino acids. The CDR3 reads CASSERGHTYGYTF. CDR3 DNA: TGTGCCAGCAGTGAAAGAGGGCACACCTATGGCTACACCTTC.

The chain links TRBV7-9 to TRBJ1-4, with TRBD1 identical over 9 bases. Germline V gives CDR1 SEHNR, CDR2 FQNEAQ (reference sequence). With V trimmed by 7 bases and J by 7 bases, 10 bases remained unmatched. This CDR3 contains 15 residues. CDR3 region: CASNHLRDRAEKLFF. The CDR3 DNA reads TGTGCCAGCAACCACCTCCGGGACAGGGCTGAAAAACTGTTTTTT.

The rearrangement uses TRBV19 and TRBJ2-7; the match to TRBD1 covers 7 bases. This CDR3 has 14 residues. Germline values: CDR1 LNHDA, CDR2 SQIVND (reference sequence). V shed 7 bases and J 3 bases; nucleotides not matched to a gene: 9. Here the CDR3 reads CASTPRRDSYEQYF. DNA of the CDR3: TGTGCCAGTACCCCGCGCCGGGACAGCTACGAGCAGTACTTC.

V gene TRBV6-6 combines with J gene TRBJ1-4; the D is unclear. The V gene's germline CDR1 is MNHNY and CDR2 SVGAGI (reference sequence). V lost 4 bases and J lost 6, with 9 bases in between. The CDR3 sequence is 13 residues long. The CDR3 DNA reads TGTGCCAGCAGTTCTAGCGTCGATGAAAAACTGTTTTTT. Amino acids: CASSSSVDEKLFF.

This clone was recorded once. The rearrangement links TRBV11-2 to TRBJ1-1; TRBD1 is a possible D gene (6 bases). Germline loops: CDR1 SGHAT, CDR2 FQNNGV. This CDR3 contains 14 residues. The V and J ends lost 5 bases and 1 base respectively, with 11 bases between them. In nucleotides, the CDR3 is TGTGCCAGCAGCCAACAGGGTAAGAACACTGAAGCTTTCTTT. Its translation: CASSQQGKNTEAFF. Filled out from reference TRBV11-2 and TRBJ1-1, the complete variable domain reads EAGVAQSPRYKIIEKRQSVAFWCNPISGHATLYWYQQILGQGPKLLIQFQNNGVVDDSQLPKDRFSAERLKGVDSTLKIQPAKLEDSAVYLCASSQQGKNTEAFFGQGTRLTVV.

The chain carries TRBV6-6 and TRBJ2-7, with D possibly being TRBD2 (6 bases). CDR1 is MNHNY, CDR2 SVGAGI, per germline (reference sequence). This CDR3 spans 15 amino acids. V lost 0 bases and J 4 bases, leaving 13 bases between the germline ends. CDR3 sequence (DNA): TGTGCCAGCAGTTACTCGACGGGGGTCGGTTACGAGCAGTACTTC. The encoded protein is CASSYSTGVGYEQYF.

In DNA, the CDR3 is TGCGCCAGCAAAGAAGGGGGCCCATTTTCCTCTGGAAACACCATATATTTT. It codes for CASKEGGPFSSGNTIYF. This rearrangement joins TRBV5-1 to TRBJ1-3, with 7 bases lining up with TRBD1. Germline CDR1 and CDR2: SGHRS and YFSETQ. CDR3 size: 17 residues. With 6 bases clipped from V and 0 bases from J, the junction kept 12 bases outside the gene matches.

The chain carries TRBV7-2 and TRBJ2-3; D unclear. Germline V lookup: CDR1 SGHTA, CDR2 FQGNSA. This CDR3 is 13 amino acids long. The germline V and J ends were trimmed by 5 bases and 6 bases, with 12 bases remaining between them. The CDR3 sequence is CASSRRERDTQYF. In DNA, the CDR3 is TGTGCCAGCAGCCGACGCGAGAGGGATACGCAGTATTTT.

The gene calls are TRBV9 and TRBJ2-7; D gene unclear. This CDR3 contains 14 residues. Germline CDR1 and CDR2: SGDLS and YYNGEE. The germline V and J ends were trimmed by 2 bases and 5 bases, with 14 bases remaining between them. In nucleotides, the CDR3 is TGTGCCAGCAGCGTCTTCATAGAATCCCACGAGCAGTACTTC. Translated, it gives CASSVFIESHEQYF.

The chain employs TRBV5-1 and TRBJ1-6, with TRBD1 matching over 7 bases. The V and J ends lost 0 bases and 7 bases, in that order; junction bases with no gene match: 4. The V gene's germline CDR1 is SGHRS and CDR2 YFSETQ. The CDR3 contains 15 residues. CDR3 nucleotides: TGCGCCAGCAGCTTGGACAGGGGAGGCAATTCACCCCTCCACTTT. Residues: CASSLDRGGNSPLHF.

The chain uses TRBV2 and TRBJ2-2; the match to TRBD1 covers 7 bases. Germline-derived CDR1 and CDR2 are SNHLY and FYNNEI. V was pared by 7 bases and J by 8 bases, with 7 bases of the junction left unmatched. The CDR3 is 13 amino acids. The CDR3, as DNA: TGTGCCAGCACCGTCGACAGGGCGGGGGAGCTGTTTTTT. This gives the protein CASTVDRAGELFF. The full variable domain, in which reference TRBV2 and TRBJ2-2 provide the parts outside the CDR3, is EPEVTQTPSHQVTQMGQEVILRCVPISNHLYFYWYRQILGQKVEFLVSFYNNEISEKSEIFDDQFSVERPDGSNFTLKIRSTKLEDSAMYFCASTVDRAGELFFGEGSRLTVL.

The CDR3 DNA reads as TGCAGCGTTGAAGGGTCCAGCGGGGGGTCCCCTTCCTACAATGAGCAGTTCTTC. Its translation is CSVEGSSGGSPSYNEQFF. The V and J genes are TRBV29-1 and TRBJ2-1, with TRBD2 matching over 9 bases. The germline V gene encodes CDR1 SQVTM and CDR2 ANQGSEA. V lost 1 base and J lost 1; bases outside the gene matches: 11. CDR3 length: 18 residues.

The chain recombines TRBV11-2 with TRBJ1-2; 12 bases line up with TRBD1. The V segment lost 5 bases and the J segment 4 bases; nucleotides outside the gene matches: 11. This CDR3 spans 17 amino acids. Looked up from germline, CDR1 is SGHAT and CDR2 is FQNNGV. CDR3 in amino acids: CASSPGTGGLVSYGYTF. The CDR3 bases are TGTGCCAGCAGCCCAGGGACAGGGGGCTTAGTAAGCTATGGCTACACCTTC.

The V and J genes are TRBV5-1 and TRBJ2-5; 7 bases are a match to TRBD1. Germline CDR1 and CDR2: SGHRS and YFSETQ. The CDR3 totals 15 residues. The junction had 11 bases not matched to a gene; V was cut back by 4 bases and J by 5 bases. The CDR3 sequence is CASSLGRQGVETQYF. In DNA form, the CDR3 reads TGCGCCAGCAGCCTGGGAAGACAGGGAGTGGAGACCCAGTACTTC.

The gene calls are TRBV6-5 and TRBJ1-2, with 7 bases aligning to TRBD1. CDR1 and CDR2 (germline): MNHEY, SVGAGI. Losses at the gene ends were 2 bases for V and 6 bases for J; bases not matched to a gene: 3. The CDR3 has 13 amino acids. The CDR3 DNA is TGTGCCAGCAGTTACGCAGGGGGAAATGGCTACACCTTC. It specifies CASSYAGGNGYTF.

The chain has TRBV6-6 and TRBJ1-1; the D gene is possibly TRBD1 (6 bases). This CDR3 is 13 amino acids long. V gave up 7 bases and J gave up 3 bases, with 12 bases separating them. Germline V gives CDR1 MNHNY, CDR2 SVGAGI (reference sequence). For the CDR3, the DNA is TGTGCCAGCAAGCCAGGGGTTTACACTGAAGCTTTCTTT. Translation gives CASKPGVYTEAFF.

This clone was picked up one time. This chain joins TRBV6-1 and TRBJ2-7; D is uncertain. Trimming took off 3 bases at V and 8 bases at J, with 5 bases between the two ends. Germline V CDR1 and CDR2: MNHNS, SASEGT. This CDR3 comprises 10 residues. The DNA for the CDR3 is TGTGCCAGCAGTGAGTTCAAGCAGTACTTC. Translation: CASSEFKQYF.